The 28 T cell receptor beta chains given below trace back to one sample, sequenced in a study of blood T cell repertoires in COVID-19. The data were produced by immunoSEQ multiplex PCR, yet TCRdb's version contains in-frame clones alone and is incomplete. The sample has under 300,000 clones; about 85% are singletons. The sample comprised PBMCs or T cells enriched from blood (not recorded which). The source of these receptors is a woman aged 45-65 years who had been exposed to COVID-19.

This chain's CDR3 is CASSPGGLGGSNYGYTF. DNA for the CDR3: TGTGCCAGCAGCCCCGGCGGCCTTGGGGGGTCTAACTATGGCTACACCTTC. The V call is TRBV7-2, the J call TRBJ1-2; a weak D match, TRBD1 (5 bases). Germline CDR1 SGHTA, CDR2 FQGNSA. Deletions cut 5 bases from V and 0 bases from J, with 19 bases between. CDR3 length: 17 amino acids.

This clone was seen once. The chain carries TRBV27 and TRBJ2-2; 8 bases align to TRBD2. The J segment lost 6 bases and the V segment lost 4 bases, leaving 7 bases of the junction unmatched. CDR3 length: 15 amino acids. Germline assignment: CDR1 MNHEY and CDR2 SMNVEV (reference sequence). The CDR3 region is CASSSPRGLAGELFF. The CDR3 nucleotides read TGTGCCAGCAGTTCCCCCAGGGGACTAGCCGGGGAGCTGTTTTTT.

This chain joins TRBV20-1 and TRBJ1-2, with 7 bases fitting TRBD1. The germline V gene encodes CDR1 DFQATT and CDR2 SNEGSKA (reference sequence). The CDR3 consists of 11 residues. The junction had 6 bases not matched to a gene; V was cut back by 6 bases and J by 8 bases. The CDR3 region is CSAEGALGYTF. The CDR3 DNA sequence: TGCAGTGCCGAGGGGGCTCTGGGCTACACCTTC.

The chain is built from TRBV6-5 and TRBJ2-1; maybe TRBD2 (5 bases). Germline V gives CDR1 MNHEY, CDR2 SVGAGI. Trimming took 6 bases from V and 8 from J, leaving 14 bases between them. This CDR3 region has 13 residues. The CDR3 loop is CASRDLAAHEQFF. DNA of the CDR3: TGTGCCAGCAGGGACCTAGCTGCCCATGAGCAGTTCTTC.

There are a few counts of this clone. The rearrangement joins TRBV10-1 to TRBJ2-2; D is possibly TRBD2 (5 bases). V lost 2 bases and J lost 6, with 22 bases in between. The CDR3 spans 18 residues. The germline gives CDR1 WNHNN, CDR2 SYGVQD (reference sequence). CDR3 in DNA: TGCGCCAGCAGTGAGCGGGTCTCGGGAAAAGGGCCCCCCGGGGAGCTGTTTTTT. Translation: CASSERVSGKGPPGELFF.

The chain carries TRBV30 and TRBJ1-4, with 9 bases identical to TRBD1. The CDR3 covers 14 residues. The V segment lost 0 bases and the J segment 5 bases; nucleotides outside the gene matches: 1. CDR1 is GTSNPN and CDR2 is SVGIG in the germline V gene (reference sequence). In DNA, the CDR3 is TGTGCCTGGAGTGTCGGGACAGGGAATGAAAAACTGTTTTTT. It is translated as CAWSVGTGNEKLFF.

The chain's CDR3 is CASSETTGWEKLFF. The CDR3 coding sequence is TGTGCCAGCAGTGAAACGACAGGGTGGGAAAAACTGTTTTTT. The chain recombines TRBV2 with TRBJ1-4, with 7 bases identical to TRBD1. Losses at the gene ends were 2 bases for V and 8 bases for J; bases not matched to a gene: 5. This CDR3 is built from 14 residues. Germline-derived CDR1 and CDR2 are SNHLY and FYNNEI. The complete variable domain, with remaining parts taken from reference TRBV2 and TRBJ1-4, reads EPEVTQTPSHQVTQMGQEVILRCVPISNHLYFYWYRQILGQKVEFLVSFYNNEISEKSEIFDDQFSVERPDGSNFTLKIRSTKLEDSAMYFCASSETTGWEKLFFGSGTQLSVL.

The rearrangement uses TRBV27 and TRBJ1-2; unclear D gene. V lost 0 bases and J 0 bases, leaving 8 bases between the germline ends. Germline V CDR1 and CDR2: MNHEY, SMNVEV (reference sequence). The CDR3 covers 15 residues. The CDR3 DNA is TGTGCCAGCAGTTTATCGAGAGGGCCTAACTATGGCTACACCTTC. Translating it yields CASSLSRGPNYGYTF.

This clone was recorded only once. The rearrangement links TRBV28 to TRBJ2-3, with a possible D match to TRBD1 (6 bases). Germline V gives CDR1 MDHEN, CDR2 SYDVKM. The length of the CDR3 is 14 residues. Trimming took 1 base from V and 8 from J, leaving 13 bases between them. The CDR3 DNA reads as TGTGCCAGCAGTTTATCCGGAGTAGGGGGTACGCAGTATTTT. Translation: CASSLSGVGGTQYF.

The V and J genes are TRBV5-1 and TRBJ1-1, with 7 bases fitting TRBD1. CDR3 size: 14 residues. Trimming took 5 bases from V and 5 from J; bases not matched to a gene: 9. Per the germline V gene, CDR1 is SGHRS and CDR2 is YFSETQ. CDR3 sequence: CASSYDRAVTEAFF. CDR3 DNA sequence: TGCGCCAGCAGTTACGACAGGGCGGTAACTGAAGCTTTCTTT.

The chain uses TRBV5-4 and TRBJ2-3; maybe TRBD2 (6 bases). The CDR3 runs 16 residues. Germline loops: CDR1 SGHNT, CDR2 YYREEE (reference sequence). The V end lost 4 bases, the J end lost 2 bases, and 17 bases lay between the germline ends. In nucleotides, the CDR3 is TGTGCCAGCAGCCCTTGGGTAGGGGAGGTCACAGATACGCAGTATTTT. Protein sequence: CASSPWVGEVTDTQYF.

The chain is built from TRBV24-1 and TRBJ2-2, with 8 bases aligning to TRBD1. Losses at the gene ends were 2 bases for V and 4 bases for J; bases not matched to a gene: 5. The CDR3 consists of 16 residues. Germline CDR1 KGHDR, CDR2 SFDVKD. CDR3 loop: CATSDSGGPITGELFF. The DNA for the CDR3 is TGTGCCACCAGTGATTCAGGGGGCCCTATCACCGGGGAGCTGTTTTTT.

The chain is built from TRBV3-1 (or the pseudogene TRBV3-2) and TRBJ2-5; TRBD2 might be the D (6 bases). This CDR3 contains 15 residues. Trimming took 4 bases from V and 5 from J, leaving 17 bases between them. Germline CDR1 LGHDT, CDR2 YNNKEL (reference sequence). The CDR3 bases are TGTGCCAGCAGCCCTGATACGGGGGTGGGTGAGACCCAGTACTTC. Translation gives CASSPDTGVGETQYF.

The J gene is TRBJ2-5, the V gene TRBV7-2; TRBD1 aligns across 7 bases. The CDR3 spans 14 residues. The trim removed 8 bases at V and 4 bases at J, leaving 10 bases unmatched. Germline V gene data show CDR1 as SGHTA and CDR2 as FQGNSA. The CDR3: CASSWGRGTETQYF. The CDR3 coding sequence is TGTGCCAGCTCCTGGGGCAGGGGGACAGAGACCCAGTACTTC.

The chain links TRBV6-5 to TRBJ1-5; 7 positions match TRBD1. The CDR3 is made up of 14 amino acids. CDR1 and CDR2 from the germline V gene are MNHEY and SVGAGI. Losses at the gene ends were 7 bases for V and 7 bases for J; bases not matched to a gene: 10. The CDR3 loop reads CASKTVQGRQPQHF. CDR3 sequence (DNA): TGTGCCAGCAAGACGGTACAGGGGAGGCAGCCCCAGCATTTT.

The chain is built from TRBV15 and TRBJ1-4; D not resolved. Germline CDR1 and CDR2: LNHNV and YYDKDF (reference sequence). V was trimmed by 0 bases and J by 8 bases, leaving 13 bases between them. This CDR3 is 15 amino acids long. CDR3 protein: CATSRDRGGREKLFF. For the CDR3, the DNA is TGTGCCACCAGCAGAGATCGGGGAGGTCGGGAAAAACTGTTTTTT.

DNA of the CDR3: TGCGCCAGCAGCTCCCAGGGAGATACGCAGTATTTT. Its translation: CASSSQGDTQYF. The chain joins TRBV5-1 to TRBJ2-3, with D tentatively TRBD1 (5 bases). The CDR3 sequence is 12 residues long. From germline, CDR1 is SGHRS and CDR2 YFSETQ. Between the trimmed V and J ends, which lost 3 bases and 5 bases, there was a span of 7 bases. Full variable domain (rest looked up from reference TRBV5-1 and TRBJ2-3): KAGVTQTPRYLIKTRGQQVTLSCSPISGHRSVSWYQQTPGQGLQFLFEYFSETQRNKGNFPGRFSGRQFSNSRSEMNVSTLELGDSALYLCASSSQGDTQYFGPGTRLTVL.

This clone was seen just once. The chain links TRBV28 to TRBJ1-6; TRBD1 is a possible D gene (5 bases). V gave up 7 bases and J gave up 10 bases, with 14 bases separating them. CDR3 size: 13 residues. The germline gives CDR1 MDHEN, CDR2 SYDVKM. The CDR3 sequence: CASMGGGRSPLHF. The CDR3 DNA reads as TGTGCCAGCATGGGGGGGGGAAGGTCACCCCTCCACTTT.

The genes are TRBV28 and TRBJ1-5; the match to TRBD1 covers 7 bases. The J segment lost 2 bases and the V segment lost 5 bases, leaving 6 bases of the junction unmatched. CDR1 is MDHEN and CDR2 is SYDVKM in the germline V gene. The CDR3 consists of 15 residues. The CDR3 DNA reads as TGTGCCAGCAGTCCCAGACAGGGTGGCAATCAGCCCCAGCATTTT. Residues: CASSPRQGGNQPQHF.

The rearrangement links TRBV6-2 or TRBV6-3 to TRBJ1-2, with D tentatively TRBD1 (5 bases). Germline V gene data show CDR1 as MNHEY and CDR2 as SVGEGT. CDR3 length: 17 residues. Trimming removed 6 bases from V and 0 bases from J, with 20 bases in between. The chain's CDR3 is CASSPVIQAGANYGYTF. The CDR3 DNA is TGTGCCAGCAGCCCTGTAATACAGGCGGGGGCTAACTATGGCTACACCTTC.

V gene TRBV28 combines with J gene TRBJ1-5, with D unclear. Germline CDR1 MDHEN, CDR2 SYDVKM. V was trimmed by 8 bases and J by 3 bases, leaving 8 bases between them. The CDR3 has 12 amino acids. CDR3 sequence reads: CASGLFNQPQHF. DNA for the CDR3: TGTGCCAGCGGGCTATTCAATCAGCCCCAGCATTTT.

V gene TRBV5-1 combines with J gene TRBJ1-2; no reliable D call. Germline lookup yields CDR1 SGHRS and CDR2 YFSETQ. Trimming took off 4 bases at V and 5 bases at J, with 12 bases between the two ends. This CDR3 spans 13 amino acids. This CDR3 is CASSRGSEYGYTF. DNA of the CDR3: TGCGCCAGCAGCCGAGGGTCCGAATATGGCTACACCTTC.

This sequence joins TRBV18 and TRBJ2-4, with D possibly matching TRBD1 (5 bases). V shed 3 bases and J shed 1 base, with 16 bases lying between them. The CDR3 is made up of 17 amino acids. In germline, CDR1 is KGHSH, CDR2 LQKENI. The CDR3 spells CASSPVPGGAAKNIQYF. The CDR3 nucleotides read TGTGCCAGCTCACCCGTACCCGGTGGGGCGGCCAAAAACATTCAGTACTTC.

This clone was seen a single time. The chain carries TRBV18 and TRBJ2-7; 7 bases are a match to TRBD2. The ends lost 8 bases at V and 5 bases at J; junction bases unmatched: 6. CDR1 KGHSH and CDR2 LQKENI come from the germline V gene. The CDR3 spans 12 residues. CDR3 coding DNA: TGTGCCAGCAGGGAGGGAACCGACGAGCAGTACTTC. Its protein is CASREGTDEQYF.

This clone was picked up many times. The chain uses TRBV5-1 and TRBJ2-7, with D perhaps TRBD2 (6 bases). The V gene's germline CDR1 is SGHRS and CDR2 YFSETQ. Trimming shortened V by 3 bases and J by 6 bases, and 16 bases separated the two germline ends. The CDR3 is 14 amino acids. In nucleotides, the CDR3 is TGCGCCAGCAGCTCCGTGGGGGGAGCCCTCGAGCAGTACTTC. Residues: CASSSVGGALEQYF.

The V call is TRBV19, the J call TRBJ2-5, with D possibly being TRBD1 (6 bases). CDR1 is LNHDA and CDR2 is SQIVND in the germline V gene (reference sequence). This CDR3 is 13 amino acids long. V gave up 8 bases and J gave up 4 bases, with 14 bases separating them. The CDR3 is CASGGFRRETQYF. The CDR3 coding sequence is TGTGCCAGTGGGGGCTTTAGACGAGAGACCCAGTACTTC.

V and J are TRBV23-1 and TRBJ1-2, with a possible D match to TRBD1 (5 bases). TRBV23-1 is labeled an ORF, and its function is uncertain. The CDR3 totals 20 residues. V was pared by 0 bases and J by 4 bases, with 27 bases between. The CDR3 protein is CASSQSNQSRAEPAFYGYTF. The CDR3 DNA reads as TGCGCCAGCAGTCAATCTAACCAGAGCAGGGCAGAACCTGCTTTCTATGGCTACACCTTC.

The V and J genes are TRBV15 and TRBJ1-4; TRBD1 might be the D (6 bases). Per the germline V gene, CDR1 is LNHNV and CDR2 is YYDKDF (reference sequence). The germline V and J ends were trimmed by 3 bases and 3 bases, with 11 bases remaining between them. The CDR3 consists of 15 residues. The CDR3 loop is CATSRNRVANEKLFF. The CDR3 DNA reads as TGTGCCACCAGCAGGAACAGGGTCGCTAATGAAAAACTGTTTTTT.